These 23 T cell receptor beta chains were all obtained from the same sample, sequenced in a study of blood T cells in healthy people across ages. Then a second PCR, running about 6 to 12 cycles, was carried out with a sample-barcoded 5' primer and a J-beta primer mix. Each CDR3 protein gets one entry after TCRdb re-called the 5' RACE reads with MiXCR. Of around 1,000,000 distinct CDR3 sequences in the sample, approximately 38% are singletons; the top ten hold around 13%. Sequencing was carried out using blood. Receptors were obtained from a man aged 18 to 30 in good health.

In its sample, this clonotype was seen a few times. The J gene is TRBJ2-4, the V gene TRBV11-2; possibly TRBD2 for D (6 bases). There are 18 residues in the CDR3. CDR1 is SGHAT and CDR2 is FQNNGV in the germline V gene. Deletions cut 4 bases from V and 2 bases from J, with 21 bases between. CDR3 loop: CASSSPVGSLFTKNIQYF. CDR3 sequence (DNA): TGTGCCAGCAGCTCCCCCGTCGGGAGCCTATTTACCAAAAACATTCAGTACTTC.

This clonotype was counted only a few times. The chain uses TRBV20-1 and TRBJ2-5; maybe TRBD1 (6 bases). V lost 6 bases, J lost 5 bases, and 25 bases lay in between. Germline V CDR1 and CDR2: DFQATT, SNEGSKA (reference sequence). This CDR3 is built from 16 residues. DNA of the CDR3: TGCAGTGCCCAACCTCTGACAGGTCCCACCTGGGAGACCCAGTACTTC. This codes for CSAQPLTGPTWETQYF.

This chain connects TRBV29-1 to TRBJ2-5; TRBD1 matches 9 bases. Unmatched junction bases numbered 11, after V lost 8 bases and J lost 4 bases. CDR1 SQVTM and CDR2 ANQGSEA come from the germline V gene. CDR3 length equals 14 residues. CDR3 sequence (DNA): TGCAGCTCGACAGGGGGACCTTTTCGAGAGACCCAGTACTTC. Translation: CSSTGGPFRETQYF. The variable domain in full, with the rest retrieved from reference TRBV29-1 and TRBJ2-5, is SAVISQKPSRDICQRGTSLTIQCQVDSQVTMMFWYRQQPGQSLTLIATANQGSEATYESGFVIDKFPISRPNLTFSTLTVSNMSPEDSSIYLCSSTGGPFRETQYFGPGTRLLVL.

This chain connects TRBV7-2 to TRBJ1-2; possible D gene TRBD1, 5 bases. CDR3 size: 14 residues. In germline, CDR1 is SGHTA, CDR2 FQGNSA. Trimming removed 1 base at V and 4 bases at J, with 10 bases between. The CDR3 is CASSLGREGYGYTF. As DNA, the CDR3 is TGTGCCAGCAGCTTAGGCAGGGAGGGCTATGGCTACACCTTC.

The V gene is TRBV20-1, the J gene TRBJ2-1; D is perhaps TRBD1 or TRBD2 (5 bases each). CDR3 length: 15 residues. The ends were cut back, 6 bases at V and 1 base at J, with 16 bases in the middle. Germline V CDR1 and CDR2: DFQATT, SNEGSKA (reference sequence). CDR3 residues: CSAGVGRRSYNEQFF. In nucleotides, the CDR3 is TGCAGTGCCGGGGTGGGGCGTCGATCCTACAATGAGCAGTTCTTC.

V gene TRBV7-9 combines with J gene TRBJ1-1, with D perhaps TRBD1 (5 bases). Germline CDR1 SEHNR, CDR2 FQNEAQ (reference sequence). The CDR3 is 16 amino acids. V was cut by 0 bases and J by 4 bases, with 15 bases left in between. CDR3 amino acids: CASSLAPGPDITEAFF. The CDR3, as DNA: TGTGCCAGCAGCTTAGCCCCCGGGCCGGACATCACTGAAGCTTTCTTT.

V and J are TRBV19 and TRBJ1-1; unclear D gene. The CDR3 consists of 13 residues. Trimming removed 3 bases at V and 0 bases at J, with 5 bases between. Germline V gene data show CDR1 as LNHDA and CDR2 as SQIVND (reference sequence). CDR3 DNA sequence: TGTGCCAGTAGTATCTCGGTGAACACTGAAGCTTTCTTT. This gives the protein CASSISVNTEAFF.

Only a few counts were recorded for this clonotype. This rearrangement joins TRBV20-1 to TRBJ1-6; unclear D gene. Germline-derived CDR1 and CDR2 are DFQATT and SNEGSKA (reference sequence). Trimming took off 3 bases at V and 6 bases at J, with 12 bases between the two ends. There are 14 residues in the CDR3. The CDR3 sequence is CSARVTSGNSPLHF. CDR3 DNA: TGCAGTGCTAGGGTTACGTCGGGTAATTCACCCCTCCACTTT.

This clonotype was detected a few times. Compared with germline, one end of the junction differs, possibly owing to a read error. The CDR3 loop reads CASSPDWNTGELFF. As DNA, the CDR3 is TGTGCCAGCAGCCCCGACTGGAACACCGGGGAGCTGTTTTTT. The genes are TRBV4-3 and TRBJ2-2; D remains ambiguous. The length of the CDR3 is 14 residues. Germline-derived CDR1 and CDR2 are LGHNA and YSLEER.

This rearrangement joins TRBV20-1 to TRBJ2-2; D is unresolved. Germline V gene data show CDR1 as DFQATT and CDR2 as SNEGSKA (reference sequence). The CDR3 is 13 amino acids. V was cut by 3 bases and J by 6 bases, with 11 bases left in between. DNA of the CDR3: TGCAGTGCTAGTATGATGTTGGCCGGGGAGCTGTTTTTT. Protein product: CSASMMLAGELFF.

Details on this clonotype: One base away lies a much larger clone, so this may be a sequencing read error. The chain carries TRBV12-1 and TRBJ1-4. TRBV12-1 is marked as a pseudogene. The CDR3 sequence is 18 residues long. The CDR3 DNA is TGTGCCAGCAGCCCACAGCGAGATTTGACACCAACTAATGAAAAACTGTTTTTT. Translating it yields CASSPQRDLTPTNEKLFF.

The chain couples TRBV4-3 to TRBJ1-1; weak D call: TRBD1 (5 bases). V lost 2 bases and J 8 bases, leaving 24 bases between the germline ends. The CDR3 is 17 residues long. The germline gives CDR1 LGHNA, CDR2 YSLEER. The CDR3 loop is CASSQRGAGIRRTEAFF. CDR3 DNA: TGCGCCAGCAGCCAAAGAGGGGCGGGGATAAGACGAACCGAAGCTTTCTTT.

This clonotype was recorded a few times. V gene TRBV7-9 combines with J gene TRBJ1-2, with D tentatively TRBD1 (6 bases). The V end was cut by 5 bases, the J end by 1 base, with 17 bases between. The CDR3 is 16 amino acids. Germline loops: CDR1 SEHNR, CDR2 FQNEAQ (reference sequence). CDR3 amino acids: CASSTTHDRFNYGYTF. The CDR3 DNA is TGTGCCAGCAGCACTACTCACGACAGGTTTAACTATGGCTACACCTTC.

In this sample, this clonotype turned up many times. This sequence joins TRBV29-1 and TRBJ2-3; TRBD1 is a possible D gene (5 bases). Germline V gives CDR1 SQVTM, CDR2 ANQGSEA. The CDR3 is 14 residues long. V lost 3 bases, J lost 6 bases, and 16 bases lay in between. The CDR3 sequence is CSVDPPGQRDTQYF. The CDR3, as DNA: TGCAGCGTTGACCCCCCAGGGCAGAGGGATACGCAGTATTTT.

The CDR3 loop reads CASSLESTQYF. The CDR3 bases are TGTGCCAGCAGCTTAGAAAGTACGCAGTATTTT. The chain combines TRBV7-9 with TRBJ2-3; D ambiguous. The CDR3 extends over 11 amino acids. Germline V gives CDR1 SEHNR, CDR2 FQNEAQ (reference sequence). Trimming took 1 base from V and 8 from J, leaving 4 bases between them.

The chain has TRBV12-3 or TRBV12-4 and TRBJ1-1, with D perhaps TRBD1 (5 bases). The length of the CDR3 is 17 residues. The V and J ends lost 9 bases and 2 bases respectively, with 25 bases between them. CDR3 coding DNA: TGTGCCAGTGGAGCCGGGGCCTTCGTTGGTCCTAACACTGAAGCTTTCTTT. Translated: CASGAGAFVGPNTEAFF.

The rearrangement uses TRBV5-5 and TRBJ1-5; D perhaps matches TRBD1 (5 bases). The V end was cut by 3 bases, the J end by 1 base, with 11 bases between. CDR1 is SGHKS and CDR2 is YYEKEE in the germline V gene (reference sequence). The CDR3 spans 15 residues. DNA for the CDR3: TGTGCCAGCAGCTGGGGGGGTATCAGCAATCAGCCCCAGCATTTT. Protein: CASSWGGISNQPQHF.

The J gene is TRBJ2-5, the V gene TRBV5-1; no reliable D call. The CDR3 totals 15 residues. Germline CDR1 and CDR2: SGHRS and YFSETQ. V was shortened by 0 bases and J by 4 bases, with 13 bases between the two germline ends. CDR3 coding DNA: TGCGCCAGCAGCTTGGTAGACGGGTCGCGAGAGACCCAGTACTTC. This encodes CASSLVDGSRETQYF.

This clonotype was picked up a small number of times. The chain has TRBV6-6 and TRBJ1-1; D is uncertain. Trimming pared 6 bases from V and 11 bases from J, leaving 22 bases between. The CDR3 covers 14 residues. CDR1 is MNHNY, CDR2 SVGAGI, per germline (reference sequence). The CDR3 region has the DNA TGTGCCAGCAGCGCATTATCCCGGAGTGCTGGGGCTTTCTTT. Translated, it gives CASSALSRSAGAFF.

Turning to this clonotype: One end of the junction does not line up with germline, which may come from a read error. The rearrangement links TRBV4-2 to TRBJ1-6; D is unresolved. The V gene's germline CDR1 is LGHNA and CDR2 YNFKEQ. The CDR3 length is 16 residues. The CDR3 bases are TGTGCCGGCAGCCAAGATAGGGCTGGAGCTAATTCACCCCTCCACTTT. The encoded protein is CAGSQDRAGANSPLHF.

This clonotype was seen ten or more times. Germline is not matched at one junction end, which may reflect a read error. The chain combines TRBV27 with TRBJ2-1; possible D gene TRBD2, 6 bases. Germline assignment: CDR1 MNHEY and CDR2 SMNVEV (reference sequence). CDR3 size: 11 residues. CDR3 loop: CASSLSGEQFF. DNA for the CDR3: TGCGCCAGCAGCCTCAGCGGGGAGCAGTTCTTC.

On this clonotype: Compared with germline, one end of the junction differs, possibly owing to a read error. The chain combines TRBV10-3 with TRBJ2-2; possibly TRBD2 for D (6 bases). CDR3 size: 12 residues. From germline, CDR1 is ENHRY and CDR2 SYGVKD. CDR3 DNA: TGTGCCATCAGTTGGGAGGCCGGGGAACTGTTTTTT. It specifies CAISWEAGELFF.

The rearrangement uses TRBV6-1 and TRBJ1-4, with 9 bases fitting TRBD1. Trimming took 2 bases from V and 8 from J; bases not matched to a gene: 3. The CDR3 extends over 14 amino acids. Germline V gives CDR1 MNHNS, CDR2 SASEGT. CDR3 amino acids: CASSERDRVEKLFF. CDR3 coding DNA: TGTGCCAGCAGTGAAAGGGACAGGGTAGAAAAACTGTTTTTT.